One and the same sample provided the 8 T cell receptor beta chains below, sequenced in a study of cytomegalovirus exposure and HLA in healthy donors. Both 60 Vbeta primers and 13 Jbeta primers went into the PCR. The repertoire was sequenced with immunoSEQ multiplex PCR; TCRdb's copy has only in-frame clones and lacks some. The repertoire holds about 96,000 clones, with approximately 75% as singletons. Sequenced input: PBMCs. The source is a female donor in good health and CMV-seropositive.

The CDR3 sequence is CASSTYRALTYEQYF. The CDR3 DNA reads as TGCGCCAGCAGCACCTACAGGGCCCTTACCTACGAGCAGTACTTC. V gene TRBV4-3 combines with J gene TRBJ2-7, with TRBD1 as a possible D gene (6 bases). Germline V gene data show CDR1 as LGHNA and CDR2 as YSLEER. The CDR3 covers 15 residues. V gave up 5 bases and J gave up 2 bases, with 16 bases separating them.

The genes are TRBV4-1 and TRBJ2-7; TRBD2 matches 12 bases. The CDR3 spans 17 residues. Trimming cost V 4 bases and J 4 bases; bases outside gene matches: 11. Germline V lookup: CDR1 MGHRA, CDR2 YSYEKL. The CDR3 nucleotides are TGCGCCAGCAGCCTCCTAGCGGGAGGGCCCCGTGGGTACGAGCAGTACTTC. It is translated as CASSLLAGGPRGYEQYF.

This clone was recorded a few times. The V and J genes are TRBV15 and TRBJ1-2; TRBD1 is a possible D gene (5 bases). The length of the CDR3 is 16 residues. Germline lookup yields CDR1 LNHNV and CDR2 YYDKDF (reference sequence). V shed 0 bases and J shed 6 bases, with 17 bases lying between them. The CDR3 sequence is CATSRDPMYGGDGYTF. Written as DNA, the CDR3 is TGTGCCACCAGCAGAGATCCCATGTACGGGGGGGATGGCTACACCTTC.

The table lists this clone with a count of one. This chain connects TRBV7-2 to TRBJ1-1; TRBD1 agrees at 11 bases. V gave up 5 bases and J gave up 4 bases; unmatched junction bases: 3. From germline, CDR1 is SGHTA and CDR2 FQGNSA. The CDR3 has 14 residues. The DNA of the CDR3 is TGTGCCAGCAGCATGGGACAGGGGGGCACTGAAGCTTTCTTT. Protein product: CASSMGQGGTEAFF.

The chain joins TRBV2 to TRBJ1-1; D call uncertain. This CDR3 is built from 13 residues. The V end lost 4 bases, the J end lost 7 bases, and 13 bases lay between the germline ends. Germline assignment: CDR1 SNHLY and CDR2 FYNNEI. CDR3 region: CASSGLPRNEAFF. The DNA of the CDR3 is TGTGCCAGCAGTGGACTGCCCAGAAATGAAGCTTTCTTT. Filled out from reference TRBV2 and TRBJ1-1, the complete variable domain reads EPEVTQTPSHQVTQMGQEVILRCVPISNHLYFYWYRQILGQKVEFLVSFYNNEISEKSEIFDDQFSVERPDGSNFTLKIRSTKLEDSAMYFCASSGLPRNEAFFGQGTRLTVV.

The chain carries TRBV29-1 and TRBJ1-3, with 7 bases that match TRBD1. Trimming removed 7 bases from V and 3 bases from J; junction bases left unmatched: 9. The V gene's germline CDR1 is SQVTM and CDR2 ANQGSEA. This CDR3 has 14 amino acids. CDR3 residues: CSASDRASGNTIYF. The CDR3 nucleotides are TGCAGCGCATCCGACAGGGCTAGTGGAAACACCATATATTTT.

This chain links TRBV6-5 with TRBJ1-2, with D possibly being TRBD1 (6 bases). Germline V gene data show CDR1 as MNHEY and CDR2 as SVGAGI. The CDR3 runs 13 residues. Trimming took off 6 bases at V and 3 bases at J, with 11 bases between the two ends. The CDR3: CASRRGSDYGYTF. The CDR3, as DNA: TGTGCCAGCAGAAGGGGGTCTGACTATGGCTACACCTTC.

The CDR3 sequence is CASSRTPGISSTDTQYF. The CDR3 region has the DNA TGTGCCAGCAGCCGTACCCCTGGCATTTCTAGCACAGATACGCAGTATTTT. V and J are TRBV11-2 and TRBJ2-3; no reliable D call. The CDR3 runs to 17 residues. Trimming stripped 5 bases from V and 0 bases from J, with 18 bases between. Germline CDR1 reads SGHAT; CDR2 reads FQNNGV.